One and the same sample provided the 29 T cell receptor beta chains below, sequenced in a study of T cell repertoires in cytomegalovirus infection. Via MiXCR, TCRdb re-called the reads, giving one row per CDR3 protein. The sample includes about 89,000 distinct CDR3 sequences, 25% to 35% of them seen just once. These receptors' antigens are unknown. The source was CD8+ T cells from cultured PBMCs, collected from culture after CMV antigen stimulation. These receptors all come from a human donor in good health (CMV status not recorded). Some clones in this sample may be carry-over from other donors' samples.

CDR3 amino acids: CASTLRGPSDTQYF. In DNA form, the CDR3 reads TGTGCCAGCACCCTTCGTGGGCCGTCAGATACGCAGTATTTT. The chain links TRBV12-3 or TRBV12-4 to TRBJ2-3; D remains ambiguous. This CDR3 has 14 residues. V gave up 7 bases and J gave up 4 bases, with 15 bases separating them.

This clonotype has a handful of counts. The genes are TRBV28 and TRBJ1-5; no reliable D call. The ends were cut back, 3 bases at V and 9 bases at J, with 12 bases in the middle. Germline-derived CDR1 and CDR2 are MDHEN and SYDVKM. This CDR3 has 13 amino acids. CDR3 in DNA: TGTGCCAGCAGTTTGACGGAGGTGAGGCCCCAGCATTTT. This gives the protein CASSLTEVRPQHF.

This rearrangement joins TRBV27 to TRBJ2-7; perhaps TRBD1 as D (5 bases). Trimming removed 5 bases at V and 2 bases at J, with 10 bases between. This CDR3 is 13 amino acids long. The germline gives CDR1 MNHEY, CDR2 SMNVEV (reference sequence). The CDR3 bases are TGTGCCAGCAGTCACCAGGGTCCCTACGAGCAGTACTTC. Translating it yields CASSHQGPYEQYF.

This chain connects TRBV19 to TRBJ2-6; D is possibly TRBD2 (6 bases). Trimming stripped 5 bases from V and 2 bases from J, with 19 bases between. In germline, CDR1 is LNHDA, CDR2 SQIVND (reference sequence). CDR3 size: 18 residues. In DNA form, the CDR3 reads TGTGCCAGTAGTCTTTCTCCATACGCGGGACCTGGGGCCAACGTCCTGACTTTC. As protein: CASSLSPYAGPGANVLTF.

This chain connects TRBV7-8 to TRBJ2-1, with D perhaps matching TRBD1 (5 bases). The CDR3 contains 15 residues. CDR1 is SGHVS, CDR2 FQNEAQ, per germline. With 5 bases removed from V and 6 bases from J, the gap between germline ends came to 17 bases. CDR3 in amino acids: CASSTRQTNGNEQFF. The DNA of the CDR3 is TGTGCCAGCAGCACCCGACAGACCAACGGCAATGAGCAGTTCTTC. Drawing the rest from reference TRBV7-8 and TRBJ2-1, the complete variable domain is GAGVSQSPRYKVAKRGQDVALRCDPISGHVSLFWYQQALGQGPEFLTYFQNEAQLDKSGLPSDRFFAERPEGSVSTLKIQRTQQEDSAVYLCASSTRQTNGNEQFFGPGTRLTVL.

The V and J genes are TRBV6-5 and TRBJ2-1, with D perhaps being TRBD1 or TRBD2 (5 bases each). The germline gives CDR1 MNHEY, CDR2 SVGAGI. Trimming removed 6 bases at V and 8 bases at J, with 17 bases between. The CDR3 has 14 amino acids. CDR3 residues: CASRLRGLRDEQFF. In nucleotides, the CDR3 is TGTGCCAGCAGGTTACGGGGCCTCAGGGATGAGCAGTTCTTC.

Only a few counts were recorded for this clonotype. This rearrangement joins TRBV2 to TRBJ2-7; 7 nucleotides line up with TRBD2. This CDR3 is 14 amino acids long. V trimming: 10 bases; J trimming: 3 bases; junction bases outside the gene matches: 12. Germline loops: CDR1 SNHLY, CDR2 FYNNEI. The CDR3 sequence: CATSPEGGGYEQYF. In DNA form, the CDR3 reads TGTGCCACCTCCCCGGAGGGCGGGGGCTACGAGCAGTACTTC.

This clonotype was counted between two and nine times. The J gene is TRBJ1-2, the V gene TRBV12-3 or TRBV12-4; perhaps TRBD1 as D (6 bases). V shed 1 base and J shed 3 bases, with 9 bases lying between them. The CDR3 totals 14 residues. The CDR3 loop is CASSLVGGYYGYTF. In DNA, the CDR3 is TGTGCCAGCAGTTTAGTTGGGGGCTACTATGGCTACACCTTC.

The chain combines TRBV28 with TRBJ1-1; D is possibly TRBD1 (5 bases). V lost 6 bases and J 4 bases, leaving 12 bases between the germline ends. This CDR3 spans 13 amino acids. Germline CDR1 is MDHEN and CDR2 is SYDVKM. DNA for the CDR3: TGTGCCAGCAGGGATCCAGGGAGCACTGAAGCTTTCTTT. Amino acids: CASRDPGSTEAFF.

This clonotype came up a few times. The germline gene is not matched at one end of the junction; a read error may be the cause. This sequence joins TRBV27 and TRBJ2-1; 7 nucleotides agree with TRBD2. The CDR3 runs 19 residues. Per germline, CDR1 MNHEY and CDR2 SMNVEV (reference sequence). The CDR3 sequence is CASSFPPPYPAGSSNEQFF. CDR3 nucleotide sequence: TGTGCCAGCAGTTTTCCCCCTCCCTACCCAGCGGGGTCCTCCAATGAGCAGTTCTTC.

Concerning this clonotype: Just one base apart from a much larger clone, this may be a read error. The J gene is TRBJ1-5, the V gene TRBV7-8; weak D call: TRBD1 (6 bases). CDR1 is SGHVS, CDR2 FQNEAQ, per germline. CDR3 length equals 16 residues. The CDR3 loop reads CVSSFQGLQGNQPQHF. CDR3 bases: TGTGTCAGCAGCTTCCAGGGGCTTCAAGGCAATCAGCCCCAGCATTTT.

The chain recombines TRBV7-2 with TRBJ1-5, with 7 bases fitting TRBD1. The V gene end was trimmed by 6 bases and the J gene end by 7 bases; junction bases not matched to a gene: 12. CDR1 and CDR2 (germline): SGHTA, FQGNSA. This CDR3 is built from 15 residues. CDR3 nucleotide sequence: TGTGCCAGCAGGAATACCCAGGGGGAAGGGCAGCCCCAGCATTTT. As protein: CASRNTQGEGQPQHF.

The V and J genes are TRBV25-1 and TRBJ2-1; D unresolved. CDR3 length: 12 residues. V dropped 6 bases and J dropped 2 bases, with 5 bases sitting between them. Looked up from germline, CDR1 is MGHDK and CDR2 is SYGVNS. CDR3 amino acids: CASRTTYNEQFF. The CDR3 DNA reads TGTGCCAGCAGGACAACCTACAATGAGCAGTTCTTC.

This clonotype appeared a few times. The chain recombines TRBV20-1 with TRBJ2-7; the D call may be TRBD1 or TRBD2 (5 bases each). V gave up 6 bases and J gave up 5 bases, with 17 bases separating them. The CDR3 loop spans 13 amino acids. Germline values: CDR1 DFQATT, CDR2 SNEGSKA (reference sequence). CDR3 nucleotide sequence: TGCAGTGCAACACCGGGACGAAGTGACGAGCAGTACTTC. Translated, it gives CSATPGRSDEQYF.

The V call is TRBV29-1, the J call TRBJ2-3; 9 bases agree with TRBD1. This CDR3 is 13 amino acids long. Trimming cost V 7 bases and J 4 bases; bases outside gene matches: 6. Germline loops: CDR1 SQVTM, CDR2 ANQGSEA. CDR3 amino acids: CSARDRVPDTQYF. The CDR3 DNA reads as TGCAGCGCGCGGGACAGGGTACCAGATACGCAGTATTTT.

The J gene is TRBJ2-3, the V gene TRBV5-4; D remains unclear. CDR3 length: 17 residues. The germline gives CDR1 SGHNT, CDR2 YYREEE (reference sequence). The V gene lost 2 bases and the J gene lost 0 bases, with 16 bases spanning the gap. Written as DNA, the CDR3 is TGTGCCAGCAGCTTTAAGGGCGCAGCCCCTAGCACAGATACGCAGTATTTT. This encodes CASSFKGAAPSTDTQYF.

J is TRBJ2-7 and V is TRBV7-9; D gene ambiguous. Trimming removed 5 bases from V and 0 bases from J, with 14 bases in between. From germline, CDR1 is SEHNR and CDR2 FQNEAQ (reference sequence). CDR3 length: 15 amino acids. The CDR3 DNA is TGTGCCAGCAGCGTTGACGGTTCCCCCTCCTACGAGCAGTACTTC. Translated: CASSVDGSPSYEQYF.

V is TRBV27 and J is TRBJ2-7; D unclear. V lost 3 bases and J lost 0, with 3 bases in between. This CDR3 contains 12 residues. Germline values: CDR1 MNHEY, CDR2 SMNVEV (reference sequence). The CDR3 loop reads CASSFNSYEQYF. For the CDR3, the DNA is TGTGCCAGCAGTTTCAACTCCTACGAGCAGTACTTC.

The chain combines TRBV13 with TRBJ2-3; the D is unclear. Germline V gene lookup returns CDR1 PRHDT and CDR2 FYEKMQ (reference sequence). The CDR3 length is 13 residues. Between the trimmed V and J ends, which lost 5 bases and 2 bases, there was a span of 8 bases. CDR3 sequence reads: CASSLAVTDTQYF. CDR3 bases: TGTGCCAGCAGCCTCGCAGTCACAGATACGCAGTATTTT.

The rearrangement links TRBV3-1 to TRBJ2-5; perhaps TRBD2 as D (5 bases). Germline V gene lookup returns CDR1 LGHDT and CDR2 YNNKEL (reference sequence). Between the trimmed V and J ends, which lost 0 bases and 2 bases, there was a span of 10 bases. The CDR3 is made up of 15 amino acids. This CDR3 reads CASSQELGSQETQYF. The DNA for the CDR3 is TGTGCCAGCAGCCAAGAATTAGGGAGTCAAGAGACCCAGTACTTC.

This clonotype was observed a handful of times. V is TRBV20-1 and J is TRBJ2-1, with 10 bases lining up with TRBD1. CDR3 length: 21 residues. The trim removed 1 base at V and 8 bases at J, leaving 26 bases unmatched. Per germline, CDR1 DFQATT and CDR2 SNEGSKA (reference sequence). The CDR3 bases are TGCAGTGCTAGAGCCCTGCCGGGACAGGGGACTCCTCTGATGCCCTTCGATGAGCAGTTCTTC. This sequence encodes CSARALPGQGTPLMPFDEQFF.

V usage is TRBV30 and J usage is TRBJ1-2; D gene unclear. This CDR3 spans 12 amino acids. Germline V gives CDR1 GTSNPN, CDR2 SVGIG (reference sequence). The germline V and J ends were trimmed by 2 bases and 4 bases, with 8 bases remaining between them. The CDR3 DNA sequence: TGTGCCTGGAGTCCGCAGATCTATGGCTACACCTTC. Amino acids: CAWSPQIYGYTF.

The chain uses TRBV7-9 and TRBJ1-2; tentative D call: TRBD1 (6 bases). The CDR3 is made up of 15 amino acids. Per germline, CDR1 SEHNR and CDR2 FQNEAQ (reference sequence). The ends were cut back, 0 bases at V and 7 bases at J, with 15 bases in the middle. CDR3 in DNA: TGTGCCAGCAGCTTAGCCGGGGGGGCCGATATTGGCTACACCTTC. Translation gives CASSLAGGADIGYTF.

This rearrangement joins TRBV27 to TRBJ1-2; a weak D match, TRBD1 (6 bases). The length of the CDR3 is 14 residues. The germline gives CDR1 MNHEY, CDR2 SMNVEV (reference sequence). Trimming left V 4 bases short and J 2 bases short, with 11 bases between. The CDR3 is CASSSGGQNYGYTF. The CDR3 DNA sequence: TGTGCCAGCAGTTCGGGCGGACAGAACTATGGCTACACCTTC.

The chain links TRBV29-1 to TRBJ1-2; D might be TRBD1 (6 bases). CDR1 and CDR2 (germline): SQVTM, ANQGSEA. Trimming removed 1 base from V and 6 bases from J, with 18 bases in between. This CDR3 is built from 15 residues. CDR3 in DNA: TGCAGCGTTGAAGCCCAATTGGGACAAGCAAATGGCTACACCTTC. Protein: CSVEAQLGQANGYTF.

In its sample, this clonotype was seen a few times. The rearrangement links TRBV3-1 to TRBJ2-1; D is unresolved. Germline values: CDR1 LGHDT, CDR2 YNNKEL (reference sequence). The germline V and J ends were trimmed by 4 bases and 1 base, with 5 bases remaining between them. The CDR3 sequence is 13 residues long. CDR3 nucleotide sequence: TGTGCCAGCAGCCGAGATTCCTACAATGAGCAGTTCTTC. It codes for CASSRDSYNEQFF.

J is TRBJ1-5 and V is TRBV5-1; TRBD1 matches at 7 bases. Per the germline V gene, CDR1 is SGHRS and CDR2 is YFSETQ. The J segment lost 0 bases and the V segment lost 4 bases, leaving 7 bases of the junction unmatched. The CDR3 is 16 residues long. In DNA form, the CDR3 reads TGCGCCAGCAGCCCGCAGGGGGGGAATAGCAATCAGCCCCAGCATTTT. As protein: CASSPQGGNSNQPQHF.

This clonotype was seen a few times. The V call is TRBV4-3, the J call TRBJ2-1; 8 nucleotides match TRBD2. The junction had 13 bases not matched to a gene; V was cut back by 4 bases and J by 8 bases. The length of the CDR3 is 16 residues. From germline, CDR1 is LGHNA and CDR2 YSLEER. This CDR3 reads CASSPQAGGLFDEQFF. The CDR3 coding sequence is TGCGCCAGCAGCCCCCAGGCGGGGGGCCTTTTTGATGAGCAGTTCTTC.

The rearrangement joins TRBV6-8 to TRBJ2-7; 9 bases align to TRBD1. Germline assignment: CDR1 MNHGY and CDR2 SAAAGT. The CDR3 is made up of 16 amino acids. Trimming at V came to 8 bases and at J to 5 bases, leaving 16 bases not matched to a gene. The CDR3 spells CASGLHVGQGLNEQYF. CDR3 coding DNA: TGTGCCAGCGGTCTCCACGTGGGACAGGGACTTAACGAGCAGTACTTC.